This paragraph reports one T cell receptor (beta chain). This clone was seen once. What antigen it recognizes has not been identified. Base-call qualities are not available, and no considerably larger clone is one nucleotide away. TCRbeta CDR3 regions were amplified from genomic DNA using the immunoSEQ Assay, a bias-controlled multiplex PCR. The paper's processing steps were these. The number of nucleated cells in each sample was estimated by amplification of reference gene primers within the assay. Sequence reads were collapsed and filtered to measure the absolute abundance of every unique TCRbeta CDR3 rearrangement. For each sample, productive Simpson clonality was calculated as the square root of Simpson's diversity index across productive rearrangements. Imported from immuneACCESS, the table was reduced by TCRdb to in-frame sequences with V and J called. These copies leave out some clones; in studies compared against another copy, an unresolved V gene accounts for under half, and the cause of the remainder is not known. V, J and clone size derive from that table, while D and trimming were established from the DNA sequence. The sample table shows 200,000 or so clones, and roughly 81% are seen once. The ten largest clonotypes hold about 3% of the sample.

The record originates from a study of blood T cell repertoires in COVID-19 (dated by TCRdb to the early 2020s). Turning to the overall study: Samples covering the acute and convalescent phases of COVID-19 were provided by collaborators in the United States, Italy and Spain. Deeply sampled blood TCRbeta repertoires from subjects exposed to, actively infected with, or recovered from COVID-19 were included in the dataset. HLA class I and class II types, where available, came from metadata supplied by the sample provider rather than from assay-based typing. The prospective study material was composed of cDNA or gDNA derived from T cells, B-cell-depleted T cells, or PBMCs. The repertoires were released in a freely available public database intended as a resource for research on the immune response to SARS-CoV-2. The samples were drawn from two sources: the first 160 participants of the ongoing ImmuneRACE study, and 1,254 subjects contributed by 6 global collaborators. Nearly every sample came with metadata listing a de-identified subject ID, COVID-19 status, age in years and sex.

Another Seattle source contributed samples from volunteer blood donors who had recovered from COVID-19. Each collaborating institution followed its own protocols to collect whole blood in K2EDTA tubes. Collaborator samples were shipped for TCRbeta analysis as frozen whole blood, isolated PBMCs, or DNA extracted from either sample type. The CDR3 numbers 13 residues from cysteine through phenylalanine. The only DNA kept is the CDR3, 39 bases in frame from the first base. Unmatched junction bases come to 6, with V trimmed by 5 bases and J by 7 bases. What the work shows at the level of the full study, not this receptor alone: How much clinical and demographic metadata was included differed by source and by participant, and the metadata was provided uncurated.

The sample was peripheral blood. The chain is assembled from TRBV12-3 or TRBV12-4 and TRBJ1-1; 8 junctional bases match TRBD1. This TCR was sampled from a man aged 45 to 65 who had recovered from COVID-19. The DNA is TGTGCCAGCAGTAATACAGGGGGGATTGAAGCTTTCTTT. It specifies CASSNTGGIEAFF.